These T cell receptor beta chains were read from a single sample in a study of blood T cell repertoires in COVID-19. Sequenced by immunoSEQ multiplex PCR; TCRdb stores in-frame clones only, minus some. The table includes around 21,000 clones, 88% detected once. Specimen: peripheral blood. All receptors derive from a human donor in a cohort sampled during active COVID-19. CDR3s include the opening cysteine and the closing phenylalanine or tryptophan. A D gene is named only where the DNA matches it firmly. Clone size is shown for a subset of rows, as once, few, many or a class of expanded clone.

J: TRBJ2-1
D: TRBD2
V: TRBV7-6
size: -
DNA: TGTGCCAGCAGCTTTGGACTAGCGGACTACAATGAGCAGTTCTTC
CDR3: CASSFGLADYNEQFF

J: TRBJ1-4
D: -
V: TRBV5-6
size: -
DNA: TGTGCCAGCAGCTTGCTGAAGGGGGCAACTAATGAAAAACTGTTTTTT
CDR3: CASSLLKGATNEKLFF

J: TRBJ2-1
D: TRBD1
V: TRBV30
size: -
DNA: TGTGCCTGGAAAACTACAGGGGTCGGTTCTATTTTGGGCAATGAGCAGTTCTTC
CDR3: CAWKTTGVGSILGNEQFF

J: TRBJ2-1
D: TRBD2
V: TRBV19
size: -
DNA: TGTGCCAGTAGTATATGGAGCGGGGGGGCCTATGAGCAGTTCTTC
CDR3: CASSIWSGGAYEQFF

J: TRBJ1-6
D: -
V: TRBV27
size: -
DNA: TGTGCCAGCAGATTGACGAGGGATTCACCCCTCCACTTT
CDR3: CASRLTRDSPLHF

J: TRBJ1-5
D: -
V: TRBV4-2
size: -
DNA: TGTGCCAGCAGCCAAGAAAGGGGAGGGAATCAGCCCCAGCATTTT
CDR3: CASSQERGGNQPQHF

J: TRBJ2-2
D: -
V: TRBV6-4
size: once
DNA: TGTGCCAGCAGTGACTCAGGGGTGATGGGGACCGGGGAGCTGTTTTTT
CDR3: CASSDSGVMGTGELFF

J: TRBJ2-3
D: TRBD2
V: TRBV6-4
size: -
DNA: TGTGCCAGCAGTGACTCTAGCGGGGGGGACACAGATACGCAGTATTTT
CDR3: CASSDSSGGDTDTQYF

J: TRBJ1-2
D: -
V: TRBV5-1
size: once
DNA: TGCGCCAGCAGCTTGACAGGGAGCACTAACTATGGCTACACCTTC
CDR3: CASSLTGSTNYGYTF

J: TRBJ1-2
D: -
V: TRBV19
size: once
DNA: TGTGCCAGTAGTACCGGAACGGGCTATGGCTACACCTTC
CDR3: CASSTGTGYGYTF

J: TRBJ1-5
D: -
V: TRBV6-6
size: -
DNA: TGTGCCAGCAGTGACGGGAATCAGCCCCAGCATTTT
CDR3: CASSDGNQPQHF

J: TRBJ2-3
D: -
V: TRBV7-9
size: -
DNA: TGTGCCAGCAGCCCTAAGGCGGGGGCGGGGACAGATACGCAGTATTTT
CDR3: CASSPKAGAGTDTQYF

J: TRBJ2-6
D: -
V: TRBV19
size: -
DNA: TGTGCCAGTAGTATCATAGCTTCTGGGGCCAACGTCCTGACTTTC
CDR3: CASSIIASGANVLTF

J: TRBJ1-4
D: -
V: TRBV4-1
size: -
DNA: TGCGCCAGCACACAAGAGGGAGGTTGGTTCCGGTTTGAAAAACTGTTTTTT
CDR3: CASTQEGGWFRFEKLFF

J: TRBJ2-3
D: -
V: TRBV19
size: -
DNA: TGTGCCAGTAGTCCGAGACTCATAGAGCCAGATACGCAGTATTTT
CDR3: CASSPRLIEPDTQYF

J: TRBJ1-4
D: TRBD1
V: TRBV18
size: -
DNA: TGTGCCAGCTCACGTACCCTCGGGACAGGGAGTGAAAAACTGTTTTTT
CDR3: CASSRTLGTGSEKLFF

J: TRBJ1-5
D: -
V: TRBV6-6
size: -
DNA: TGTGCCAGCAGTACGGGATCGAGGCAGCCCCAGCATTTT
CDR3: CASSTGSRQPQHF

J: TRBJ2-7
D: -
V: TRBV5-1
size: -
DNA: TGCGCCAGCAGCGCGGGGACAGTTGCCTACGAGCAGTACTTC
CDR3: CASSAGTVAYEQYF

J: TRBJ2-3
D: -
V: TRBV20-1
size: -
DNA: TGCAGTGCTCGCAACTCAGATACGCAGTATTTT
CDR3: CSARNSDTQYF

J: TRBJ1-2
D: TRBD1
V: TRBV3-1/TRBV3-2
size: few
DNA: TGTGCCAGCAGCCAAGTAGTTTGGAAGACAGGGATTAACTATGGCTACACCTTC
CDR3: CASSQVVWKTGINYGYTF

J: TRBJ2-3
D: TRBD1
V: TRBV6-4
size: -
DNA: TGTGCCAGCAGTGACAGACGGACAGGAGACACAGATACGCAGTATTTT
CDR3: CASSDRRTGDTDTQYF

J: TRBJ2-7
D: TRBD1
V: TRBV12-3/TRBV12-4
size: -
DNA: TGTGCCAGCAAGGCAGGGGGACCTCTGGAGCAGTACTTC
CDR3: CASKAGGPLEQYF

J: TRBJ1-2
D: -
V: TRBV10-3
size: -
DNA: TGTGCCATCAATCAGGGAAACTATGGCTACACCTTC
CDR3: CAINQGNYGYTF

J: TRBJ2-1
D: TRBD1
V: TRBV30
size: -
DNA: TGTGCCTGGAGTGCTTTGGGACAGCCCTACAATGAGCAGTTCTTC
CDR3: CAWSALGQPYNEQFF

J: TRBJ2-3
D: -
V: TRBV14
size: -
DNA: TGTGCCAGCAGCCAAGTAATAGATACGCAGTATTTT
CDR3: CASSQVIDTQYF

J: TRBJ1-1
D: TRBD1
V: TRBV6-4
size: once
DNA: TGTGCCAGCAGCGAGACCCGGGACAGACAAGCTTTCTTT
CDR3: CASSETRDRQAFF

J: TRBJ1-3
D: TRBD1
V: TRBV5-5
size: -
DNA: TGTGCCAGCAGCTTGATTACCGGGACAGGTTTCTCTGGAAACACCATATATTTT
CDR3: CASSLITGTGFSGNTIYF

J: TRBJ2-7
D: TRBD1
V: TRBV7-3
size: -
DNA: TGTGCCAGCAGCCGAGGGACAGGCGGTCTGTACTTC
CDR3: CASSRGTGGLYF

J: TRBJ2-1
D: TRBD2
V: TRBV3-1/TRBV3-2
size: -
DNA: TGTGCCAGCAGAAGGCGCGGGCTAGCGGGGGGGCCGTCCTACAATGAGCAGTTCTTC
CDR3: CASRRRGLAGGPSYNEQFF

J: TRBJ2-5
D: TRBD1
V: TRBV5-1
size: -
DNA: TGCGCCAGCAGCCCGGGACAGGGTACGGAGACCCAGTACTTC
CDR3: CASSPGQGTETQYF

J: TRBJ2-7
D: TRBD1
V: TRBV4-1
size: -
DNA: TGCGCCAGCAGCCAAGGGACAGGGATCTCCTACGAGCAGTACTTC
CDR3: CASSQGTGISYEQYF

J: TRBJ1-3
D: -
V: TRBV4-2
size: -
DNA: TGTGCCAGCAGCCCCATGCAGGATGACAACACCATATATTTT
CDR3: CASSPMQDDNTIYF

J: TRBJ1-3
D: -
V: TRBV2
size: few
DNA: TGTGCCAGCAGTGCTGGCACCTCTGGAAACACCATATATTTT
CDR3: CASSAGTSGNTIYF

J: TRBJ1-1
D: -
V: TRBV5-1
size: once
DNA: TGCGCCAGCAGCTTGAAGGGGCAGTTGGCTTTCTTT
CDR3: CASSLKGQLAFF

J: TRBJ1-4
D: -
V: TRBV27
size: -
DNA: TGTGCCAGCAGTTTCGGGGGGCGGATGGATGAAAAACTGTTTTTT
CDR3: CASSFGGRMDEKLFF

J: TRBJ1-1
D: -
V: TRBV4-1
size: -
DNA: TGCGCCAGCAGCCAACCAACAGCGAACACTGAAGCTTTCTTT
CDR3: CASSQPTANTEAFF

J: TRBJ1-5
D: -
V: TRBV10-2
size: -
DNA: TGCGCCAGCAGTGAGACCTCAGATCAGCCCCAGCATTTT
CDR3: CASSETSDQPQHF